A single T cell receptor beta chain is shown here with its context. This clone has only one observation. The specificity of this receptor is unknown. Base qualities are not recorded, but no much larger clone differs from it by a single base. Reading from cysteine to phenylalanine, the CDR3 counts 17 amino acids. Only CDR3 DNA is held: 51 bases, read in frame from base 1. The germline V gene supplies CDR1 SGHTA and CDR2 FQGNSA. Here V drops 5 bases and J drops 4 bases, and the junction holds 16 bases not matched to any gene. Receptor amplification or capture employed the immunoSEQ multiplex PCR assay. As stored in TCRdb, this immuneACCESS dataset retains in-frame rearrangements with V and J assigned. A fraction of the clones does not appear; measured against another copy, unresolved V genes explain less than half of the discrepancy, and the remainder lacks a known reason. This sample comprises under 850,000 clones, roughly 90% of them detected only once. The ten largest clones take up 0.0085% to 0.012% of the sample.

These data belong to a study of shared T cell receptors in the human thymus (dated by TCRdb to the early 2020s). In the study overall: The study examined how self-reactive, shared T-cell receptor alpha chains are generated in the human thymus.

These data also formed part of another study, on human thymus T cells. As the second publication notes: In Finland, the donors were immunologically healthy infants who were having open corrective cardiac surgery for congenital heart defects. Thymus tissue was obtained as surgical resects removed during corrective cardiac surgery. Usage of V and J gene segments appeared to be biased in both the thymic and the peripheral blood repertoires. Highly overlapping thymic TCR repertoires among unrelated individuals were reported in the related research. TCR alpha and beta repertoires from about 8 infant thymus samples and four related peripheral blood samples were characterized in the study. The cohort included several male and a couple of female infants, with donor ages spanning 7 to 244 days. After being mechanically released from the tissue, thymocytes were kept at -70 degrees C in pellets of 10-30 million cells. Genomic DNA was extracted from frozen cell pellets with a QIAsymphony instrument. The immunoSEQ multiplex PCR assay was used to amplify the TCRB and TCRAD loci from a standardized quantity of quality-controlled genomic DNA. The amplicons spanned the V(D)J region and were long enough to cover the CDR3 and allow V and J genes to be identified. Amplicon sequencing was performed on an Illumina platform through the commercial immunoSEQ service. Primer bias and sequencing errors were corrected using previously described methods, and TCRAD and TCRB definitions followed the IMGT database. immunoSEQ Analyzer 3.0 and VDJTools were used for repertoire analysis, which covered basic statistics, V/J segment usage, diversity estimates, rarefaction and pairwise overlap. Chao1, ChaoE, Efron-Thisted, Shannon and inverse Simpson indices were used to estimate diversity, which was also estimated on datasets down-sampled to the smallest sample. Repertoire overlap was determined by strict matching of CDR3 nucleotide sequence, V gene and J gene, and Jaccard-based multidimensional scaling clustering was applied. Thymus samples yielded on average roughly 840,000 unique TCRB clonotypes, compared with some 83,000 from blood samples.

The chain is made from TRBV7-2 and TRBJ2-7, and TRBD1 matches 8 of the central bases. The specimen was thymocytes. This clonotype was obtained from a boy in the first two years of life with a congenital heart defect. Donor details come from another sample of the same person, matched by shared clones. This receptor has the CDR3 CASSLPPGDRGLYEQYF. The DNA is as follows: TGTGCCAGCAGCCTCCCGCCGGGCGACAGGGGATTGTACGAGCAGTACTTC.